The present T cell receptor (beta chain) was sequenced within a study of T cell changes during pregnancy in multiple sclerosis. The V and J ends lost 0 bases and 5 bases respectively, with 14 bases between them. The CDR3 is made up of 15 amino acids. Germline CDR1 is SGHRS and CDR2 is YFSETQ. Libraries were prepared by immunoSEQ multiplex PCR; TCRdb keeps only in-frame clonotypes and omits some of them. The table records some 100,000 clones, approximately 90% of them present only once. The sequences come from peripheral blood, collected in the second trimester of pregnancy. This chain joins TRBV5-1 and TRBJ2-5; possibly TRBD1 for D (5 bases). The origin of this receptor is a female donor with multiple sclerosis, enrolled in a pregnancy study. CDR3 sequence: CASSLEDNERETQYF. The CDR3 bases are TGCGCCAGCAGCTTGGAGGACAACGAACGGGAGACCCAGTACTTC.